These 9 T cell receptor beta chains originate from one sample sequenced in a study of T cells in Graves' hyperthyroidism and ophthalmopathy. Amplification of TCR beta CDR3 regions used RNA as the template. During a first-round RT-PCR of the TCR CDR3, the HTBI primer set was used. TCRdb reprocessed the multiplex PCR reads with MiXCR, giving one entry per CDR3 protein. The data contain hundreds of thousands of distinct CDR3 sequences, 35% to 40% of them seen just once; the ten biggest clones take up about 8.9%. The sequenced material came from blood. These receptors originate from a man aged 18 to 29 with Graves' hyperthyroidism.

V is TRBV7-2 and J is TRBJ2-7; D not resolved. Trimming took off 2 bases at V and 0 bases at J, with 11 bases between the two ends. CDR1 and CDR2 (germline): SGHTA, FQGNSA. This CDR3 comprises 15 residues. In DNA form, the CDR3 reads TGTGCCAGCAGCTTACCAGGTACCTACTCCTACGAGCAGTACTTC. This gives the protein CASSLPGTYSYEQYF.

The V gene is TRBV5-8, the J gene TRBJ2-5; 7 bases are a match to TRBD2. This CDR3 has 14 amino acids. The germline V gene has CDR1 SGHTS and CDR2 YDEGEE. The V gene end was trimmed by 3 bases and the J gene end by 1 base; junction bases not matched to a gene: 3. The CDR3 protein is CASSSSGAQETQYF. Written as DNA, the CDR3 is TGTGCCAGCAGCTCTAGCGGAGCCCAAGAGACCCAGTACTTC.

This clonotype has only a few counts. The J gene is TRBJ2-5, the V gene TRBV9; no reliable D call. This CDR3 has 13 residues. Germline V gene sequence: CDR1 SGDLS, CDR2 YYNGEE. With 7 bases removed from V and 5 bases from J, the gap between germline ends came to 15 bases. DNA for the CDR3: TGTGCCAGCTCACGCGTTTTCGGGGAGACCCAGTACTTC. Translating gives CASSRVFGETQYF.

A remark on this clonotype: This may arise from a read error, as a much more abundant clone is one base away. The V gene is TRBV20-1, the J gene TRBJ1-5, with 7 positions matching TRBD1. The trim removed 1 base at V and 5 bases at J, leaving 5 bases unmatched. This CDR3 has 14 amino acids. Germline-derived CDR1 and CDR2 are DFQATT and SNEGSKA (reference sequence). The CDR3: CSARVAGGDQPQHF. The CDR3 DNA sequence: TGCAGTGCTAGAGTTGCAGGGGGAGATCAGCCCCAGCATTTT.

A few counts support this clonotype. The V call is TRBV5-1, the J call TRBJ2-5; a possible D gene is TRBD2 (5 bases). V lost 5 bases and J 5 bases, leaving 13 bases between the germline ends. CDR1 is SGHRS and CDR2 is YFSETQ in the germline V gene. CDR3 length: 13 amino acids. The CDR3 spells CASRDFRGETQYF. CDR3 DNA sequence: TGCGCCAGCAGGGACTTCCGAGGGGAGACCCAGTACTTC.

The chain uses TRBV11-1 and TRBJ2-3, with D possibly being TRBD1 or TRBD2 (5 bases each). Germline lookup yields CDR1 SGHAT and CDR2 FQDESV (reference sequence). V was trimmed by 5 bases and J by 3 bases, leaving 21 bases between them. This CDR3 has 17 amino acids. Here the CDR3 reads CASSPGGQGRRTDTQYF. CDR3 nucleotides: TGTGCCAGCAGCCCTGGCGGGCAGGGAAGGCGAACAGATACGCAGTATTTT.

This clonotype was found a few times. The rearrangement links TRBV7-2 to TRBJ2-7, with 11 bases fitting TRBD1. V was clipped by 6 bases and J by 4 bases; unmatched bases: 8. The germline CDR1 and CDR2 sequences are SGHTA and FQGNSA. This CDR3 is 15 amino acids long. The CDR3 region is CASRYPGQGVYEQYF. The CDR3 bases are TGTGCCAGCAGGTACCCGGGACAGGGGGTTTACGAGCAGTACTTC.

Turning to this clonotype: This may come from a read error, since a much larger clone is one base off. The gene calls are TRBV24-1 and TRBJ2-7, with D uncertain. The CDR3 has 13 amino acids. The germline V gene encodes CDR1 KGHDR and CDR2 SFDVKD. Here the CDR3 DNA reads TGTGCCATCAGTTTGGCTTTTTCGGACGAGCAGTACTTC. Protein sequence: CAISLAFSDEQYF.

This clonotype was counted once. A read error may be the cause here, since a much bigger clone is one base away. No conserved phenylalanine or tryptophan is present at the end of the CDR3, so a read error is the likely explanation. The chain couples TRBV20-1 to TRBJ1-1; unclear D gene. The CDR3 contains 11 residues. The germline CDR1 and CDR2 sequences are DFQATT and SNEGSKA (reference sequence). V was pared by 3 bases and J by 4 bases, with 6 bases between. CDR3: CSASRGTEAFL. DNA for the CDR3: TGCAGTGCTAGTCGCGGCACTGAAGCTTTCCTT.